This T cell receptor beta chain was documented in a study of blood T cell repertoires in COVID-19. About the study: PBMCs, B-cell-depleted T cells, or T cells provided the cDNA or gDNA that made up the material.

Those enrolled in Seattle joined during active infection and were followed longitudinally afterward. Germline V gene data show CDR1 as SGHDT and CDR2 as YYEEEE. The CDR3 length is 17 residues. J was trimmed by 6 bases and V by 3 bases; bases with no gene match: 7. Assay used: immunoSEQ multiplex PCR; TCRdb lists only in-frame clones, some missing. Of some 73,000 clones in the sample, around 85% are singletons; the top ten hold 9.6%. This receptor was identified in a man in his fifties with COVID-19, enrolled during active disease. This chain links TRBV5-6 with TRBJ2-1; 15 positions agree with TRBD2. The material sequenced was peripheral blood. In DNA, the CDR3 is TGTGCCAGCAGCTCCGGGACTAGCGGGAGGATGTCCAATGAGCAGTTCTTC. This translates into CASSSGTSGRMSNEQFF.